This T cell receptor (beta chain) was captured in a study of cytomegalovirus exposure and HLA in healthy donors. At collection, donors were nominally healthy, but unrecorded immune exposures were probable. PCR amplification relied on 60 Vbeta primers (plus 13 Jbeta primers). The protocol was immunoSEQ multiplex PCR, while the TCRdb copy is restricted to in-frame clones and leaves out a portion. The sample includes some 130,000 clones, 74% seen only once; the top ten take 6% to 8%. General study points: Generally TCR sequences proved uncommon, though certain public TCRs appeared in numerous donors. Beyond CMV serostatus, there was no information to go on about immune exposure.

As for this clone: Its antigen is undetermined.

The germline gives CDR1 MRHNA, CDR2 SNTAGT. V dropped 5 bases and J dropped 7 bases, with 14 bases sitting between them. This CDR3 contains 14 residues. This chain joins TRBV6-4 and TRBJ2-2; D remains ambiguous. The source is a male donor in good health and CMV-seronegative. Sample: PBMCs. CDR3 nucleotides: TGTGCCAGCAGTCCCAACGATCGACTCGGGGAGCTGTTTTTT. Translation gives CASSPNDRLGELFF.